This T cell receptor (beta chain) was captured by sequencing in a study of T cell changes during pregnancy in multiple sclerosis. TCRdb's table, derived via immunoSEQ multiplex PCR, lists solely in-frame clones and lacks some. This table has about 50,000 clones, about 90% appearing once. The CDR3 contains 14 residues. Losses at the gene ends were 2 bases for V and 5 bases for J; bases not matched to a gene: 4. Germline V gives CDR1 SGDLS, CDR2 YYNGEE. The clonotype was recovered from a female donor with multiple sclerosis, enrolled in a pregnancy study. J is TRBJ2-3 and V is TRBV9, with 8 bases lining up with TRBD1. The source material was CD4+ T cells from peripheral blood mononuclear cells, sampled after pregnancy. The CDR3, as DNA: TGTGCCAGCAGCGTGGACAGGGCGAGAGATACGCAGTATTTT. Translated, it gives CASSVDRARDTQYF.